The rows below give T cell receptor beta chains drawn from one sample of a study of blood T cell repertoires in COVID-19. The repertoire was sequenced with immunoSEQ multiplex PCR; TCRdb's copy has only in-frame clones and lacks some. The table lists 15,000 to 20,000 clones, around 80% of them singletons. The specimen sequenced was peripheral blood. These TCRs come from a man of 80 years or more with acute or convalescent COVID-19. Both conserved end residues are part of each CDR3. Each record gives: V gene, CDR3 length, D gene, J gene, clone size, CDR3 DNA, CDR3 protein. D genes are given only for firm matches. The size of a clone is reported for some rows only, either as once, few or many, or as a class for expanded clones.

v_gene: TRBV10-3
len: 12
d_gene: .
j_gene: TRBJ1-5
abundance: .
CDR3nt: TGTGCCATCAGTGTGGAGGGGAAGGCCCAGCATTTT
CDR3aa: CAISVEGKAQHF

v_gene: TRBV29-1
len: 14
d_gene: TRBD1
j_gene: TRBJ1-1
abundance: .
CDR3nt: TGCAGCGTTGAACCTCAGGGGGCTCGGGCTGAAGCTTTCTTT
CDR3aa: CSVEPQGARAEAFF

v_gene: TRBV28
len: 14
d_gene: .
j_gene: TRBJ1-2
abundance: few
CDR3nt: TGTGCCAGCAGTTCCCCCGGACAAAACTATGGCTACACCTTC
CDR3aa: CASSSPGQNYGYTF

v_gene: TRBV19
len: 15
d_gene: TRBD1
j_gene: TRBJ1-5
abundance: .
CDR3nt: TGTGCCAGTAGTCCGCCCCGGACAGGGTGGCAGCCCCAGCATTTT
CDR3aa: CASSPPRTGWQPQHF

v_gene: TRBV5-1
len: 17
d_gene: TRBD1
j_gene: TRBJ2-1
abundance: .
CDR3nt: TGCGCCAGCAGCGCTGGTCCCGGGACAGGGACCTACAATGAGCAGTTCTTC
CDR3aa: CASSAGPGTGTYNEQFF

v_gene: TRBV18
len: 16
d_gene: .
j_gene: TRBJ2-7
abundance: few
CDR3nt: TGTGCCAGCTCACCGCCCGGGGCAGGGGCTGTCCACGAGCAGTACTTC
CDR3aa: CASSPPGAGAVHEQYF

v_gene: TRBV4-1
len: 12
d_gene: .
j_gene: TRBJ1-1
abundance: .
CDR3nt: TGCGCCAGCAGCCAATTCGGCAGGGAAGCTTTCTTT
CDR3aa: CASSQFGREAFF

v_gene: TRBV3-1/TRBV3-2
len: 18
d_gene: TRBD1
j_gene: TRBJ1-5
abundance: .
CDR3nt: TGTGCCAGCAGCGGATCCGGGACAGCAGATTATAGCAATCAGCCCCAGCATTTT
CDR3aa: CASSGSGTADYSNQPQHF

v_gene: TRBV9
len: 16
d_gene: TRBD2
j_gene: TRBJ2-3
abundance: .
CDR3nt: TGTGCCAGCAGCGTACGGGGAATTAGCGGGTTCGATACGCAGTATTTT
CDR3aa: CASSVRGISGFDTQYF

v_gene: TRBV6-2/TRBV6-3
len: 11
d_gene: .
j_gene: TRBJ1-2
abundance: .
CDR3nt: TGTGCCAGCAGCACAGTTCGCGGCTACACCTTC
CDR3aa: CASSTVRGYTF

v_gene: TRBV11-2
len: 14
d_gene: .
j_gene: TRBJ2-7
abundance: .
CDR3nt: TGTGCCAGCAGCTTAGAGCGGGGCTTCAACGAGCAGTACTTC
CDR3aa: CASSLERGFNEQYF

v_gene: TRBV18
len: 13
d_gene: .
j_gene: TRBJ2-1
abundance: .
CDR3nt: TGTGCCAGCTCACCAGACAGTTACAATGAGCAGTTCTTC
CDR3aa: CASSPDSYNEQFF

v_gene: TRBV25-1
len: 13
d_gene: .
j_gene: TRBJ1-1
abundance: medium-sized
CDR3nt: TGTGCCAGCAGCCAGGGTTGGAACACTGAAGCTTTCTTT
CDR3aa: CASSQGWNTEAFF